These 3 T cell receptor beta chains share one sample of origin, sequenced in a study of T cell repertoires in cytomegalovirus infection. These receptors have no identified antigens. MiXCR, run by TCRdb on the reads, gives a single entry per CDR3 protein. Of 700,000 to 850,000 distinct CDR3 sequences in the sample, about 33% were seen once. Sequencing was performed on cultured CD8+ T cells from PBMCs, taken from culture after CMV antigen stimulation. Receptors were obtained from a human donor in good health (CMV status not recorded). Some clones in this sample may be carry-over from other donors' samples.

This clonotype has at least ten counts. The chain links TRBV7-8 to TRBJ1-1; D not resolved. This CDR3 region has 15 residues. The germline gives CDR1 SGHVS, CDR2 FQNEAQ. V lost 1 base and J 6 bases, leaving 15 bases between the germline ends. The CDR3 nucleotides read TGTGCCAGCAGCTTAGGCGGCGAAAACGCGCCTGAAGCTTTCTTT. It specifies CASSLGGENAPEAFF.

This clonotype was seen only a few times. The chain uses TRBV18 and TRBJ2-5, with D possibly TRBD1 on 6 matching bases. Germline V gene sequence: CDR1 KGHSH, CDR2 LQKENI. The CDR3 is 16 amino acids. V was shortened by 3 bases and J by 2 bases, with 16 bases between the two germline ends. The CDR3: CASSPSPGQGQETQYF. CDR3 DNA: TGTGCCAGCTCACCGTCGCCGGGACAAGGTCAAGAGACCCAGTACTTC.

In this sample, this clonotype turned up a few times. This chain connects TRBV12-3 or TRBV12-4 to TRBJ2-5; D ambiguous. V gave up 3 bases and J gave up 3 bases, with 14 bases separating them. This CDR3 is built from 15 residues. The CDR3: CASSFARADKETQYF. The CDR3 DNA reads TGTGCCAGCAGTTTCGCTAGGGCCGATAAAGAGACCCAGTACTTC.